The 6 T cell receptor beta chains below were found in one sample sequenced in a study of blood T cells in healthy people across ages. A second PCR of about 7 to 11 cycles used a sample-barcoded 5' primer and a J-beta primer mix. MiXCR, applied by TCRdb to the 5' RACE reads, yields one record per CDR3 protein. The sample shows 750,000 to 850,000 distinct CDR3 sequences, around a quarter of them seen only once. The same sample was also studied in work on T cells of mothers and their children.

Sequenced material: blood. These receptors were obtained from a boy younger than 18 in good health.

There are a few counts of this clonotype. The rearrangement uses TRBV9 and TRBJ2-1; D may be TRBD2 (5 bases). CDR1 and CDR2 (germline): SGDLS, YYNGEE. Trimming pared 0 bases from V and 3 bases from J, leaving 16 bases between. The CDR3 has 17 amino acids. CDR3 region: CASSVVGSAEGYNEQFF. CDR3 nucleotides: TGTGCCAGCAGCGTAGTCGGTAGCGCGGAAGGCTACAATGAGCAGTTCTTC.

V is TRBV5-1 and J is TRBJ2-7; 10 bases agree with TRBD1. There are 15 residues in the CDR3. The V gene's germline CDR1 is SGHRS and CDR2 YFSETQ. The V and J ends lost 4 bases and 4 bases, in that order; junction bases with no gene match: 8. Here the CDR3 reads CASSPGWGQGYEQYF. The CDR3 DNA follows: TGCGCCAGCAGCCCGGGATGGGGACAGGGGTACGAGCAGTACTTC.

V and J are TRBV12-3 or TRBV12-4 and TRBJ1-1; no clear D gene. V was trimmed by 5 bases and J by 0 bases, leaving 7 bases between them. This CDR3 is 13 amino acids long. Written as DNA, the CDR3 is TGTGCCAGCAGTGGCACGATGAACACTGAAGCTTTCTTT. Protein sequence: CASSGTMNTEAFF.

CDR3 sequence (DNA): TGCGCCAGCAGCCCCCCACTAGCGGGGTCAGCGAACACCGGGGAGCTGTTTTTT. Its protein product is CASSPPLAGSANTGELFF. The rearrangement links TRBV4-3 to TRBJ2-2; 10 bases are shared with TRBD2. Trimming at V came to 4 bases and at J to 0 bases, leaving 8 bases not matched to a gene. CDR3 size: 18 residues. Germline values: CDR1 LGHNA, CDR2 YSLEER.

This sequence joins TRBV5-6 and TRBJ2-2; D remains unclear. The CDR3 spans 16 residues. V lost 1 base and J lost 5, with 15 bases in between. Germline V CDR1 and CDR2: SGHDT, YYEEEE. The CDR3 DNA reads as TGTGCCAGCAGCTTGTGGGTTTCACCAGAAACCGGGGAGCTGTTTTTT. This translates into CASSLWVSPETGELFF.

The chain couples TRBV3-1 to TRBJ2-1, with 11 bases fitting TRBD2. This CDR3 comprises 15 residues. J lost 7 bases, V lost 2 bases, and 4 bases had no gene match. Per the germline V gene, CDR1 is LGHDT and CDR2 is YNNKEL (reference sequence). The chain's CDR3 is CASSQHTSGSNEQFF. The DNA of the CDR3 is TGTGCCAGCAGCCAACACACTAGCGGGAGTAATGAGCAGTTCTTC.